This T cell receptor (beta chain) was identified in a study of T cell responses to AZD1222 COVID-19 vaccine (dated by TCRdb to the early 2020s). Regarding the complete study: A total of approximately 240 trial participants underwent TCR sequencing, of whom 200 to 220 received two doses of AZD1222 and some 25 received two doses of the MenACWY control vaccine. Trial participants were enrolled into age subgroups of 18-55, 56-69 and 70-plus years, which contained around 150, 28 and 57 TCR-sequenced participants, respectively. Study-wide findings and limitations: Participants were mostly white British and included more females than males, and it was suggested by the authors that clonal diversity may have been underestimated. Because no samples from the day 14 peak response were available, repertoires could be characterized only after the peak T cell response. Nearly half of unique spike-specific TCRs reportedly recognized epitopes outside regions mutated in the B.1.351 and B.1.1.7 variants. CD4 TCRs associated with the vaccine covered the entire spike protein, and the dominant responses were in regions 160-218 and 743-854. A significant rise in spike-specific TCR breadth and depth was observed after two AZD1222 doses relative to day 0 and relative to MenACWY recipients. Conclusions about previously exposed vaccinees are limited, since just a handful of AZD1222 recipients were seropositive for SARS-CoV-2 at baseline. The 56-69-year group was small, and its depth increase did not reach significance, likely because of low power.

The CDR3 regions of human TCRbeta chains were analyzed by immunosequencing. As for the original processing: TCRs in the repertoires were matched against a reference library of SARS-CoV-2-specific TCRs that had been generated with the MIRA antigen-specificity platform. Breadth meant the fraction of unique TCRs that were SARS-CoV-2-associated, whereas depth meant the fraction of total T cells that were SARS-CoV-2-associated. Using the MIRA data, each spike-specific TCR was mapped to the spike region that the TCR reacts to and placed in a CD4 or CD8 class. Log10-transformed breadth and depth values were compared by one-way ANOVA with Sidak's multiple comparisons tests. The table comes from immuneACCESS by way of TCRdb, which keeps in-frame sequences with V and J called. Part of the clones is missing from these tables; in studies checked, under half for an unresolved V gene and the rest for unknown reasons. The V and J calls and clone size were taken over from that table, and D and trimming were inferred from the DNA. The sample records under 150,000 clones, over 80% of which are singletons. The ten most abundant clones make up approximately 2.9% of the sample.

Deletion took 1 base off V and 0 bases off J, with a span of 10 bases between the germline ends. The CDR3, cysteine through phenylalanine, is 17 amino acids long. Of the read, only the CDR3 DNA is kept; its 51 bases are in frame from base 1. In the germline V gene, CDR1 corresponds to SGHAT and CDR2 to FQNNGV. On this clone: Its cognate antigen has yet to be identified. Base qualities are not provided; no much larger clone lies one nucleotide away.

The label giving this sample's time point can be read as: baseline before first vaccination. What this sample's treatment or condition label stands for: meningococcal conjugate vaccine given as trial control. Samples from vaccinated people were obtained from the UK trials COV001 and COV002, which included a single-blind randomized controlled phase 2/3 trial of AZD1222 (ChAdOx1 nCoV-19) in healthy adults. Trial participant PBMC samples were collected at day 0 and day 28 after the second dose for TCRbeta chain sequencing. The material sequenced was peripheral blood, taken on day 0 of MenACWY control vaccination. Rearrangement joined TRBV11-2 to TRBJ1-6; matching of 6 bases hints at TRBD1 as the D gene. The TCR originated in an adult in good health. The DNA sequence is given as TGTGCCAGCAGCTTAGGGCAGGGGCCCTCCTATAATTCACCCCTCCACTTT. This encodes CASSLGQGPSYNSPLHF.